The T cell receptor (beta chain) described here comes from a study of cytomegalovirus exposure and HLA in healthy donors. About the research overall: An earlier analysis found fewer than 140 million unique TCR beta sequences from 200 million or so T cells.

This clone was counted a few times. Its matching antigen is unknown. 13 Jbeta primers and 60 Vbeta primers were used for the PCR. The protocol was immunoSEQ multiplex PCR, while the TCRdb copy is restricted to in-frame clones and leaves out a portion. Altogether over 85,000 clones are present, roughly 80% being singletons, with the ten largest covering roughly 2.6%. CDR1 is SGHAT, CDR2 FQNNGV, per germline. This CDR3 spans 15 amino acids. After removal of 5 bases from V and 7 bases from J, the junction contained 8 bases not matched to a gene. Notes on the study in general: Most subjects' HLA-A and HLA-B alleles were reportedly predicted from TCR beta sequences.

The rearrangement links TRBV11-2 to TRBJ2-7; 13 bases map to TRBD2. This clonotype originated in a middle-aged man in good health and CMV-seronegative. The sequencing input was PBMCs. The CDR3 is CASSPLPGLAGEQYF. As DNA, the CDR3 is TGTGCCAGCAGCCCTCTCCCGGGACTAGCGGGGGAGCAGTACTTC.